These 15 T cell receptor beta chains were all obtained from the same sample, sequenced in a study of cytomegalovirus exposure and HLA in healthy donors. PCR involved 60 Vbeta and 13 Jbeta primers. Sequencing used immunoSEQ multiplex PCR; TCRdb keeps in-frame clones, though not all of them. The sample includes 75,000 to 100,000 clones, approximately 80% of them seen just once. Specimen: PBMCs. These receptors were taken from a man in his forties in good health and CMV-seronegative.

The chain combines TRBV2 with TRBJ1-5, with a possible D match to TRBD1 (5 bases). V was cut by 6 bases and J by 2 bases, with 14 bases left in between. Germline CDR1 is SNHLY and CDR2 is FYNNEI. The CDR3 is 15 residues long. The CDR3 DNA follows: TGTGCCAGCAGCCTATCAGGGATGGGCAATCAGCCCCAGCATTTT. Translating gives CASSLSGMGNQPQHF.

The chain has TRBV5-8 and TRBJ1-2; TRBD1 matches 7 bases. V lost 1 base and J lost 4; bases outside the gene matches: 1. Germline V gene data show CDR1 as SGHTS and CDR2 as YDEGEE. This CDR3 comprises 13 residues. The CDR3 reads CASSLRQGYGYTF. DNA of the CDR3: TGTGCCAGCAGCTTGCGACAGGGCTATGGCTACACCTTC.

V is TRBV11-2 and J is TRBJ2-3, with 10 bases identical to TRBD2. This CDR3 is 18 amino acids long. CDR1 SGHAT and CDR2 FQNNGV come from the germline V gene. V dropped 2 bases and J dropped 0; count of bases not matched to a gene: 8. CDR3 amino acids: CASSLWTSGRSSTDTQYF. The CDR3 DNA sequence: TGTGCCAGCAGCTTATGGACTAGCGGTCGGTCTAGCACAGATACGCAGTATTTT. Using reference TRBV11-2 and TRBJ2-3 for the parts outside the CDR3, the full variable domain is EAGVAQSPRYKIIEKRQSVAFWCNPISGHATLYWYQQILGQGPKLLIQFQNNGVVDDSQLPKDRFSAERLKGVDSTLKIQPAKLEDSAVYLCASSLWTSGRSSTDTQYFGPGTRLTVL.

This sequence joins TRBV7-6 and TRBJ2-7; 10 bases match TRBD1. This CDR3 comprises 13 residues. Per germline, CDR1 SGHVS and CDR2 FNYEAQ. J lost 6 bases, V lost 5 bases, and 4 bases had no gene match. The CDR3 sequence is CASSARTGGEQYF. The CDR3 region has the DNA TGTGCCAGCAGCGCTCGGACAGGGGGCGAGCAGTACTTC.

The rearrangement uses TRBV28 and TRBJ1-1; 8 bases map to TRBD1. CDR1 MDHEN and CDR2 SYDVKM come from the germline V gene. J gave up 3 bases and V 3 bases, and 6 bases lay outside the gene matches. The CDR3 loop spans 15 amino acids. The CDR3 spells CASSFRRGPDTEAFF. CDR3 bases: TGTGCCAGCAGTTTCCGCAGGGGGCCGGACACTGAAGCTTTCTTT.

This chain links TRBV5-1 with TRBJ2-1, with 7 bases fitting TRBD2. The ends lost 6 bases at V and 0 bases at J; junction bases unmatched: 6. Germline CDR1 SGHRS, CDR2 YFSETQ. The CDR3 extends over 15 amino acids. The CDR3 spells CASNPSGNSYNEQFF. DNA of the CDR3: TGCGCCAGCAACCCAAGCGGGAACTCCTACAATGAGCAGTTCTTC.

This clone turned up a few times. The chain joins TRBV30 to TRBJ1-2, with 7 bases lining up with TRBD1. V dropped 1 base and J dropped 4; count of bases not matched to a gene: 3. This CDR3 comprises 13 residues. Germline V gene data show CDR1 as GTSNPN and CDR2 as SVGIG (reference sequence). CDR3: CAWSEQGSYGYTF. The CDR3 nucleotides are TGTGCCTGGAGTGAACAGGGGAGCTATGGCTACACCTTC.

The table lists this clone with a count of one. The gene calls are TRBV9 and TRBJ1-4; 7 bases map to TRBD1. This CDR3 has 14 residues. The J segment lost 3 bases and the V segment lost 6 bases, leaving 5 bases of the junction unmatched. Germline loops: CDR1 SGDLS, CDR2 YYNGEE. The CDR3 nucleotides read TGTGCCAGCACAGGGGGGTATGCTAATGAAAAACTGTTTTTT. It yields the protein CASTGGYANEKLFF.

The rearrangement joins TRBV6-1 to TRBJ2-7; 7 bases are a match to TRBD1. Germline V gene sequence: CDR1 MNHNS, CDR2 SASEGT. Germline trimming cut 8 bases from V and 6 bases from J; bases unmatched to any gene: 13. The CDR3 is 14 amino acids. CDR3 sequence (DNA): TGTGCCAGCGCTCCAGGGGGACCGGCACTCGAGCAGTACTTC. It encodes CASAPGGPALEQYF.

The chain carries TRBV5-4 and TRBJ1-2; 9 nucleotides line up with TRBD1. The CDR3 totals 14 residues. Germline V gene lookup returns CDR1 SGHNT and CDR2 YYREEE (reference sequence). The junction had 6 bases not matched to a gene; V was cut back by 4 bases and J by 5 bases. CDR3 amino acids: CASSEGTGRYGYTF. CDR3 in DNA: TGTGCCAGCAGCGAGGGGACAGGGAGGTATGGCTACACCTTC.

This clone was observed a few times. J is TRBJ1-3 and V is TRBV18; D call uncertain. This CDR3 contains 16 residues. Trimming pared 3 bases from V and 0 bases from J, leaving 12 bases between. In germline, CDR1 is KGHSH, CDR2 LQKENI. The DNA of the CDR3 is TGTGCCAGCTCACCTTCCCGGGAAAGCTCTGGAAACACCATATATTTT. Translation: CASSPSRESSGNTIYF.

This clone appeared a single time. The same CDR3 is also encoded by other DNA sequences in this sample. The V call is TRBV5-1, the J call TRBJ1-2, with 7 bases identical to TRBD1. The CDR3 has 14 amino acids. CDR1 and CDR2 (germline): SGHRS, YFSETQ. V lost 3 bases to trimming and J lost 1 base; unmatched junction nucleotides: 3. The DNA for the CDR3 is TGCGCCAGCAGCTCCACAGGGGATAACTATGGCTACACCTTC. It specifies CASSSTGDNYGYTF.

The chain joins TRBV9 to TRBJ2-1; perhaps TRBD1 as D (6 bases). CDR1 SGDLS and CDR2 YYNGEE come from the germline V gene. The CDR3 contains 16 residues. V was trimmed by 0 bases and J by 3 bases, leaving 13 bases between them. The CDR3 nucleotides read TGTGCCAGCAGCGTAGAGACAGGAACTCTCTACAATGAGCAGTTCTTC. Translated, it gives CASSVETGTLYNEQFF.

In DNA form, the CDR3 reads TGTGCCAGCAGCCAAGCGGTGGGGACTAGGAGGGGCAATGAGCAGTTCTTC. This codes for CASSQAVGTRRGNEQFF. The chain carries TRBV4-2 and TRBJ2-1, with 8 positions matching TRBD2. The J segment lost 6 bases and the V segment lost 1 base, leaving 11 bases of the junction unmatched. CDR1 is LGHNA, CDR2 YNFKEQ, per germline. The CDR3 spans 17 residues.

V is TRBV6-5 and J is TRBJ1-2; 12 nucleotides match TRBD1. Germline values: CDR1 MNHEY, CDR2 SVGAGI. CDR3 length: 15 amino acids. V was clipped by 5 bases and J by 3 bases; unmatched bases: 4. CDR3 residues: CASSQGQGAYYGYTF. The CDR3 DNA reads as TGTGCCAGCAGTCAGGGACAGGGGGCCTACTATGGCTACACCTTC.